This is a list of T cell receptor beta chains from one sample in a study of early stage breast cancer tumors. The table came from immunoSEQ multiplex PCR; TCRdb's copy has only in-frame clones and leaves some out. The table shows around 1,600 clones, with about 77% occurring only once. Material: normal breast tissue next to the tumor. Receptors originate from a person aged 45-65 years with breast cancer. Both conserved end residues are part of each CDR3. A D gene is named only where the DNA matches it firmly. Some rows mark clone size as missing; the rest say once, few, many or name a class of expanded clone.

TGTGCCAGCAGCTTGATGTCAGCGGGAGGGGCGCATGAGCAGTTCTTC	CASSLMSAGGAHEQFF	-	TRBJ2-1	TRBD2	TRBV5-6
TGTGCCAGCAGCTTAAGTAGGGAGAGGTTGTACAATGAGCAGTTCTTC	CASSLSRERLYNEQFF	once	TRBJ2-1	-	TRBV7-2
TGTGCCAGCAGCTTAGGGACTAGCATGGATACGCAGTATTTT	CASSLGTSMDTQYF	few	TRBJ2-3	TRBD2	TRBV7-2
TGTGCCAGCAGCCCCTCGCGGGTGGTCAATGAGCAGTTCTTC	CASSPSRVVNEQFF	once	TRBJ2-1	-	TRBV11-1
TGTGCCAGCAGCTTAGAGGTTAGTGAGCAGTTCTTC	CASSLEVSEQFF	-	TRBJ2-1	-	TRBV7-2
TGTGCAAGTCGCTTAGACCGAACCGGGACAGAAAAAAAAATAGCCTACGAGCAGTACTTC	CASRLDRTGTEKKIAYEQYF	-	TRBJ2-7	-	TRBV12-2
TGTGCCAGCAGGGTAGCGGGCAGTAAAGAGACCCAGTACTTC	CASRVAGSKETQYF	few	TRBJ2-5	TRBD2	TRBV7-9
TGTGCCAGCAGTGACGGGGTAGGGGGCACAGATACGCAGTATTTT	CASSDGVGGTDTQYF	-	TRBJ2-3	-	TRBV6-4
TGTGCCAGCAGCTCCACGACAGATCAAGAGACCCAGTACTTC	CASSSTTDQETQYF	once	TRBJ2-5	-	TRBV11-3
TGTGCCAGCAGCCGCGGGACTAGCGGGAGGGAGGGTTACAATGAGCAGTTCTTC	CASSRGTSGREGYNEQFF	-	TRBJ2-1	TRBD2	TRBV5-4
TGTGCCAGCAGCGTAAGTGCGGTTAGCACAGATACGCAGTATTTT	CASSVSAVSTDTQYF	-	TRBJ2-3	-	TRBV9
TGTGCCAGCAGCTCAACTAGCGGACAAGAGACCCAGTACTTC	CASSSTSGQETQYF	-	TRBJ2-5	TRBD2	TRBV13
TGTGCCACCAGCAGAGGGGGGTTGATAGCGGGAGTAGCAGATACGCAGTATTTT	CATSRGGLIAGVADTQYF	-	TRBJ2-3	TRBD2	TRBV15
TGTGCCAGCAGCCCTCGACAGGGGCAGGATTCACCCCTCCACTTT	CASSPRQGQDSPLHF	-	TRBJ1-6	TRBD1	TRBV9
TGCGCCAGCAGCCAAGATGATCCCGCCAGGACCTCTGGAAACACCATATATTTT	CASSQDDPARTSGNTIYF	-	TRBJ1-3	-	TRBV4-3
TGTGCCAGCAGCGCCGGGACTAGCGGATACCAAGAGACCCAGTACTTC	CASSAGTSGYQETQYF	-	TRBJ2-5	TRBD2	TRBV11-3
TGTGCCAGCCGCCGGACAGGAAGAAATCAGCCCCAGCATTTT	CASRRTGRNQPQHF	-	TRBJ1-5	TRBD1	TRBV6-5
TGTGCCAGCAGACCGGGACCTTGGGACAATGAGCAGTTCTTC	CASRPGPWDNEQFF	-	TRBJ2-1	-	TRBV6-6
TGTGCCAGCAGGACCACGTGGGGCGAAGGCTACACCTTC	CASRTTWGEGYTF	few	TRBJ1-2	-	TRBV6-1
TGTGCCAGCCTCCCGGGTTTGGAAGAGACCCAGTACTTC	CASLPGLEETQYF	-	TRBJ2-5	-	TRBV6-1
TGTGCCAGCAGTTTCCAGGTCGCGGGTACCGGGGAGCTGTTTTTT	CASSFQVAGTGELFF	few	TRBJ2-2	-	TRBV27
TGTGCCAGCAGTAAGGCGTATCTTAGCACAGATACGCAGTATTTT	CASSKAYLSTDTQYF	-	TRBJ2-3	-	TRBV7-2
TGTGCCGCACTCGGGGGTACCCTGAACTACAATGAGCAGTTCTTC	CAALGGTLNYNEQFF	-	TRBJ2-1	-	TRBV7-3
TGCGCCAGCAGTTCCATTCGTGGTGCTGAGCAGTTCTTC	CASSSIRGAEQFF	-	TRBJ2-1	-	TRBV10-1
TGTGCCAGCAGCCTCACAGGGAACACTGAAGCTTTCTTT	CASSLTGNTEAFF	-	TRBJ1-1	-	TRBV11-2
TGTGCCAGCAGCTCGACTAGCGGGGGGGCGGAAGAGACCCAGTACTTC	CASSSTSGGAEETQYF	large	TRBJ2-5	TRBD2	TRBV13
TGTGCCAGCAGCGTAGAAGGCAGACCAGATACGCAGTATTTT	CASSVEGRPDTQYF	-	TRBJ2-3	-	TRBV9
TGCGCCAGCAGCCCCCTACTTCAAAGGGGTATACAGGACTCTGGAAACACCATATATTTT	CASSPLLQRGIQDSGNTIYF	-	TRBJ1-3	-	TRBV4-1
TGCGCCAGCAGCCAAGCTGGGCCAGTCAACTATGGCTACACCTTC	CASSQAGPVNYGYTF	-	TRBJ1-2	-	TRBV4-3
TGTGCCAGCTCACCATCACAGGGAGGATCCTACAATGAGCAGTTCTTC	CASSPSQGGSYNEQFF	-	TRBJ2-1	-	TRBV18
TGTGCCAGCAGCCAAGACAGAAGGGGGACAGGGGGACACGAGCAGTACTTC	CASSQDRRGTGGHEQYF	-	TRBJ2-7	TRBD1	TRBV14
TGTGCCAGCAGGGACCACGCCGTCGGTTCGGAGACCCAGTACTTC	CASRDHAVGSETQYF	once	TRBJ2-5	-	TRBV2
TGCGCCAGCAGCTTGCAAGGGGATGTAGTCAATGAGCAGTTCTTC	CASSLQGDVVNEQFF	-	TRBJ2-1	-	TRBV5-1
TGTGCCAGCAGCTTAGGGGTACAGTGGGGGGCGCGAAACATTCAGTACTTC	CASSLGVQWGARNIQYF	once	TRBJ2-4	-	TRBV7-2
TGTGCCAGCAGCTTGGGGGCGGCAGGGGGGTCAGAGCCCCAGCATTTT	CASSLGAAGGSEPQHF	-	TRBJ1-5	TRBD1	TRBV5-5
TGTGCCAGCAGCTTGGAGTCGGCGTATGGCTACACCTTC	CASSLESAYGYTF	few	TRBJ1-2	-	TRBV5-4
TGTGCCAGCAGCTCCGGGACTAGTTCTTGGGAGCAGTACTTC	CASSSGTSSWEQYF	few	TRBJ2-7	TRBD2	TRBV2
TGTGCCAGCAGTTTGCAGGGGATAAACACCGGGGAGCTGTTTTTT	CASSLQGINTGELFF	-	TRBJ2-2	-	TRBV6-5
TGTGCCAGCAGCCAAACAGGGAGCACTGAAGCTTTCTTT	CASSQTGSTEAFF	-	TRBJ1-1	-	TRBV9
TGTGCCAGCAGAGAACAGGGAAAGGGCACTGAAGCTTTCTTT	CASREQGKGTEAFF	-	TRBJ1-1	-	TRBV2
TGTGCCAGTGAACAGGGAAACACCATATATTTT	CASEQGNTIYF	-	TRBJ1-3	-	TRBV6-1
TGTGCCAGCTCACCATACGGGACAACCTATGAAAAACTGTTTTTT	CASSPYGTTYEKLFF	-	TRBJ1-4	-	TRBV18
TGTGCCAGCAGCAAAAGGACGGCATTGGAGACCCAGTACTTC	CASSKRTALETQYF	-	TRBJ2-5	-	TRBV7-6
TGTGCCTGGAGTGCAGGGACAGCTCCTAGCAATCAGCCCCAGCATTTT	CAWSAGTAPSNQPQHF	-	TRBJ1-5	TRBD1	TRBV30
TGTGCCAGCAGCTCCGTAGGATTTGAATCGGGTGGCTACACCTTC	CASSSVGFESGGYTF	once	TRBJ1-2	-	TRBV5-4
TGTGCCAGCAGCACGCTAGCGGGGGAGCAGTACTTC	CASSTLAGEQYF	-	TRBJ2-7	TRBD2	TRBV7-9
TGTGCCAGCAGCGACGGCCAGGGGGAGCAGTTCTTC	CASSDGQGEQFF	-	TRBJ2-1	-	TRBV9
TGCAGCGTTGATCAGGGTTTGGGCACAGATACGCAGTATTTT	CSVDQGLGTDTQYF	-	TRBJ2-3	-	TRBV29-1
TGTGCCAGCATCAAGGGGGGCACAGAGACCCAGTACTTC	CASIKGGTETQYF	-	TRBJ2-5	-	TRBV7-9
TGTGCCAGCAGTGTGCTAGCGGGAGCCTACGAGCAGTACTTC	CASSVLAGAYEQYF	-	TRBJ2-7	TRBD2	TRBV7-2
TGTGCCAGCAGGGACCTCAGGGGGCGGGTGGGTAACACTGAAGCTTTCTTT	CASRDLRGRVGNTEAFF	-	TRBJ1-1	TRBD1	TRBV2
TGTGCCAGCAGCCCAAGGGGCTCCTACAATGAGCAGTTCTTC	CASSPRGSYNEQFF	-	TRBJ2-1	-	TRBV11-3
TGTGCCAGCAGCTCGCTGACTAGCGCCATCTACAATGAGCAGTTCTTC	CASSSLTSAIYNEQFF	-	TRBJ2-1	TRBD2	TRBV7-3
TGTGCCAGCAGCGCAGGGGGCGCCAATCAGCCCCAGCATTTT	CASSAGGANQPQHF	few	TRBJ1-5	TRBD1	TRBV2
TGTGCCAGCAGCAATGGGGGCCTGGATGGCTACACCTTC	CASSNGGLDGYTF	-	TRBJ1-2	-	TRBV21-1
TGCGCCAGCAGTGAGTCGGGACAGGGGCCAGATACGCAGTATTTT	CASSESGQGPDTQYF	-	TRBJ2-3	TRBD1	TRBV10-1
TGTGCCAGCAGCTTGACTAGCGGGAGGGCCAAAAACATTCAGTACTTC	CASSLTSGRAKNIQYF	-	TRBJ2-4	TRBD2	TRBV7-2
TGTGCCAGCAGTTACGGTTTTGGCTACACCTTC	CASSYGFGYTF	-	TRBJ1-2	-	TRBV6-5
TGTGCCAGCAGCGTAAAAACCGGGACAGGGGGCACTGAAGCTTTCTTT	CASSVKTGTGGTEAFF	few	TRBJ1-1	TRBD1	TRBV5-4
TGTGCCAGCAGTTACAGGGGGCGCGAAAAACTGTTTTTT	CASSYRGREKLFF	-	TRBJ1-4	TRBD1	TRBV6-5